The subject of this entry is one T cell receptor (beta chain). What it binds is not known. Regarding treatment: randomized to nivolumab then ipilimumab (arm A) or the reverse (arm B). None of the patients previously received DNA-damaging chemotherapy. This table comes from immunoSEQ multiplex PCR, and its TCRdb copy is limited to in-frame clones, with some not included. The top ten hold around 9% of the sample, which has 5,000 to 6,500 clones, roughly 18% seen once. This sample stems from a study of sequential checkpoint blockade in melanoma. For the study at large: After nivolumab or ipilimumab alone, about two dozen patients had week-13 rebiopsies.

General study results and limits: Patients with week-13 increases in T-cell fraction and clonality benefited about 30 times more often.

CDR3 length: 13 amino acids. Germline CDR1 reads SGDLS; CDR2 reads YYNGEE. V lost 3 bases and J lost 2, with 9 bases in between. Sequencing used tumor tissue (inferred from file names), obtained from a patient given nivolumab and ipilimumab in sequence. The chain couples TRBV9 to TRBJ2-7; TRBD1 might be the D (6 bases). This receptor was identified in a human donor with melanoma. The CDR3: CASSETGTYEQYF. The CDR3 DNA reads as TGTGCCAGCAGCGAGACAGGAACCTACGAGCAGTACTTC.